Reported below is one T cell receptor beta chain. Given a much more abundant clone one base away, this may be a read error. The data originate from a study of T cells in Graves' hyperthyroidism and ophthalmopathy. In the study overall: Upon initial diagnosis and before any treatment, peripheral blood was collected.

Diagnosis relied on clinical symptoms, serum thyroxine and TRAb, thyroid ultrasound and orbital computed tomography. The CDR3 is made up of 13 amino acids. V gave up 7 bases and J gave up 6 bases, with 17 bases separating them. Germline CDR1 is SGHDT and CDR2 is YYEEEE. Amplified regions were TCR beta CDR3 sequences from RNA transcripts. HTBI primers drove first-round RT-PCR of the TCR CDR3. Each CDR3 protein gets one entry after TCRdb re-called the multiplex PCR reads with MiXCR. Here the sample spans about 160,000 distinct CDR3 sequences, about 9.4% being singletons. This clonotype was sampled from a young woman with Graves' hyperthyroidism that later progressed to Graves' ophthalmopathy. The specimen sequenced was blood. The chain joins TRBV5-6 to TRBJ2-7; D may be TRBD1 (6 bases). The CDR3 spells CASGFRQAREQYF. The CDR3 DNA sequence: TGTGCCAGCGGTTTCCGACAGGCTCGCGAGCAGTACTTC.